This TCR beta chain was obtained from a study of blood T cell repertoires in COVID-19. Study-level information: From T cells, B-cell-depleted T cells, or PBMCs came the material, which was cDNA or gDNA.

Trimming at V came to 5 bases and at J to 9 bases, leaving 7 bases not matched to a gene. The germline CDR1 and CDR2 sequences are MNHEY and SVGEGT. The CDR3 contains 15 residues. Repertoires were generated with immunoSEQ multiplex PCR, while TCRdb's copy carries only in-frame clones and drops some. In the table there are 450,000 or so clones, 89% of which are singletons. The material sequenced was peripheral blood. The chain is built from TRBV6-2 or TRBV6-3 and TRBJ2-1; 13 nucleotides align to TRBD2. The clonotype comes from a woman aged 40 to 50 with COVID-19, enrolled during active disease. In DNA form, the CDR3 reads TGTGCCAGCAGTAAGACTAGCGGGAGGAGCGGTGAGCAGTTCTTC. It is translated as CASSKTSGRSGEQFF.